This TCR beta chain was sequenced for a study of shared clonotypes between healthy human individuals. From germline, CDR1 is LNHDA and CDR2 SQIVND (reference sequence). The CDR3 loop spans 15 amino acids. V was shortened by 4 bases and J by 3 bases, with 13 bases between the two germline ends. The investigators split CD4+ cells into a CD45RA+ naive subset and a CD45RA-negative memory subset. Sorted-subset replicate PCRs used 200 ng of genomic DNA. This amount corresponded to tens of thousands of T cell genomes. Methods used by the authors: Filtering differed, since immunoSEQ gave only junction sequences and no quality scores. TCRdb keeps only in-frame clones here, not all; method: immunoSEQ multiplex PCR. That table gives V, J and clone size, and the DNA gave D and trimming. The table records 550,000 to 800,000 clones, approximately 79% of them present only once.

V and J are TRBV19 and TRBJ1-3; possible D gene TRBD1, 5 bases. The TCR originated in a woman in her 30s in good health. Source material: memory CD4+ T cells sorted from blood. Regarding subset: CD45RA-negative fraction. The CDR3 sequence is CASSKGTTFGNTIYF. DNA of the CDR3: TGTGCCAGTAGTAAGGGGACTACCTTTGGAAACACCATATATTTT.